This T cell receptor beta chain originates from a study of cytomegalovirus exposure and HLA in healthy donors. General study points: Some V segments, TRBV6-2 and TRBV6-3 among them, were indistinguishable and were therefore excluded. TCR beta chains numbering 164 were designated cytomegalovirus-associated.

It was healthy bone marrow donors who served as donors. To note about this clone: No antigen is known for it.

This PCR relied on a set of 60 Vbeta primers and 13 Jbeta primers. Profiled with immunoSEQ multiplex PCR; TCRdb holds only in-frame clones, not every one. The profile shows around 200,000 clones, 60% to 85% of them singletons. The CDR3 spans 14 residues. The germline V gene has CDR1 SGHKS and CDR2 YYEKEE (reference sequence). The V end was cut by 3 bases, the J end by 2 bases, with 9 bases between. The specimen was PBMCs. The clonotype comes from a woman between 18 and 29 years old in good health and CMV-seronegative. V usage is TRBV5-5 and J usage is TRBJ1-5; tentatively, D is TRBD1 (5 bases). The CDR3 region is CASSSEGRNQPQHF. The CDR3 bases are TGTGCCAGCAGCTCGGAGGGACGCAATCAGCCCCAGCATTTT. The full variable domain, in which reference TRBV5-5 and TRBJ1-5 provide the parts outside the CDR3, is DAGVTQSPTHLIKTRGQQVTLRCSPISGHKSVSWYQQVLGQGPQFIFQYYEKEERGRGNFPDRFSARQFPNYSSELNVNALLLGDSALYLCASSSEGRNQPQHFGDGTRLSIL.